This record covers a single T cell receptor (beta chain). The antigen it binds to is not known. Within one base of it there is no much larger clone, and no base qualities were kept. V drops 5 bases and J drops 4 bases, leaving 20 bases in between. From the germline V gene (reference sequence), CDR1 is SEHNR and CDR2 is FQNEAQ. Inclusive of the bounding cysteine and phenylalanine, the CDR3 is 16 residues long. The only DNA kept is the CDR3, 48 bases in frame from the first base. The data originate from a study of blood T cell repertoires in COVID-19 (dated by TCRdb to the early 2020s). Context from the whole study: Samples covering the acute and convalescent phases of COVID-19 were provided by collaborators in the United States, Italy and Spain. HLA class I and class II types, where available, came from metadata supplied by the sample provider rather than from assay-based typing. Sample metadata almost always included a de-identified subject ID, COVID-19 status, age in years and sex. The prospective study material was composed of cDNA or gDNA derived from T cells, B-cell-depleted T cells, or PBMCs. The dataset comprised deeply sampled blood TCRbeta repertoires from subjects exposed to, actively infected with, or recovered from COVID-19. The samples were drawn from two sources: the first 160 participants of the ongoing ImmuneRACE study, and 1,254 subjects contributed by 6 global collaborators. The repertoires were released in a freely available public database intended as a resource for research on the immune response to SARS-CoV-2.

Whole blood was collected in K2EDTA tubes by collaborating institutions according to the institutions' own protocols. For TCRbeta analysis, collaborators shipped samples in one of three forms: frozen whole blood, isolated PBMCs, or DNA extracted from either of those sample types. The full study reports these points: Clinical and demographic metadata were provided uncurated, with the amount varying by source and participant.

TCRbeta CDR3 regions were amplified from genomic DNA by means of the immunoSEQ Assay, a bias-controlled multiplex PCR. Per the original workflow: Within the assay, amplification of reference gene primers was used to estimate how many nucleated cells each sample contained. To quantify the absolute abundance of each unique TCRbeta CDR3 rearrangement, sequence reads were collapsed and filtered. For each sample, productive Simpson clonality was calculated as the square root of Simpson's diversity index over productive rearrangements. Here the immuneACCESS table is served through TCRdb, limited to in-frame sequences with V and J called. Missing clones are a known gap in these copies; in checked studies unresolved V genes cover under half, and the rest lacks a known reason. V and J calls plus clone size are reproduced from that table; the DNA served to infer D and trimming. This sample has some 350,000 clones in its table, and roughly 90% of those were observed once. The ten biggest clones cover 5% to 8.5% of the sample.

In this chain, TRBV7-9 is recombined with TRBJ1-1; a confident D gene designation cannot be given. The TCR was taken from a man between 18 and 35 years old with active or convalescent COVID-19. Sequencing was performed on peripheral blood. The sequence in DNA is TGTGCCAGCAGCCCGGCTCCGGGAAACCTTCCCACTGAAGCTTTCTTT. This codes for CASSPAPGNLPTEAFF.